These 27 T cell receptor beta chains share one sample of origin, sequenced in a study of CD8 T cells in ankylosing spondylitis. Study results and limitations: There was a TCR beta motif, made of several highly homologous variants, that appeared characteristic of ankylosing spondylitis blood.

MiXCR, applied by TCRdb to the 5' RACE reads, yields one record per CDR3 protein. Altogether about 700,000 distinct CDR3 sequences are present, around 17% being singletons, with the ten largest covering 19%. For these TCRs, the target antigens are not known. Specimen: blood, either unsorted or a sorted T cell fraction (not recorded which). These receptors were taken from a male donor with ankylosing spondylitis.

This chain joins TRBV7-2 and TRBJ2-7; unclear D gene. V dropped 1 base and J dropped 4 bases, with 8 bases sitting between them. The CDR3 is 13 amino acids. Germline V gene sequence: CDR1 SGHTA, CDR2 FQGNSA. CDR3 bases: TGTGCCAGCAGCTTAGTGCGGAGTTACGAGCAGTACTTC. This gives the protein CASSLVRSYEQYF.

There are a few counts of this clonotype. This rearrangement joins TRBV7-3 to TRBJ2-5, with TRBD2 identical over 7 bases. V lost 5 bases to trimming and J lost 5 bases; unmatched junction nucleotides: 5. Germline loops: CDR1 SGHTA, CDR2 FQGTGA. The CDR3 is 13 amino acids. In DNA form, the CDR3 reads TGTGCCAGCAGCCAGAGGGAGGGGGAGACCCAGTACTTC. Protein sequence: CASSQREGETQYF.

This chain's CDR3 is CASSAGQAGYTF. In DNA, the CDR3 is TGTGCCAGCAGCGCGGGACAGGCTGGCTACACCTTC. J is TRBJ1-2 and V is TRBV25-1; the match to TRBD1 covers 8 bases. The CDR3 extends over 12 amino acids. With V trimmed by 6 bases and J by 7 bases, 4 bases remained unmatched. Germline values: CDR1 MGHDK, CDR2 SYGVNS.

To note about this clonotype: Mismatch with germline at one junction end may stem from a read error. The chain uses TRBV12-3 or TRBV12-4 and TRBJ2-1; no firm D call. There are 14 residues in the CDR3. The CDR3 sequence: CASSKFASDNEQFF. In DNA, the CDR3 is TGTGCCAGCAGCAAATTTGCCTCCGACAATGAGCAGTTCTTC.

V and J are TRBV12-3 or TRBV12-4 and TRBJ2-7; D is possibly TRBD1 or TRBD2 (5 bases each). The CDR3 has 16 residues. V was trimmed by 0 bases and J by 3 bases, leaving 15 bases between them. In DNA, the CDR3 is TGTGCCAGCAGTTTAGCGTCCGGGACCACACACTACGAGCAGTACTTC. Its translation: CASSLASGTTHYEQYF.

This clonotype was seen more than once but under ten times. The chain joins TRBV6-2 or TRBV6-3 to TRBJ2-1; maybe TRBD1 (6 bases). Trimming removed 5 bases from V and 0 bases from J, with 14 bases in between. The germline V gene has CDR1 MNHEY and CDR2 SVGEGT. The CDR3 spans 16 residues. The CDR3 loop reads CASSLPDSRSYNEQFF. The CDR3 DNA reads as TGTGCCAGCAGTCTCCCGGACAGTCGCTCCTACAATGAGCAGTTCTTC.

The V call is TRBV27, the J call TRBJ2-2, with D possibly being TRBD2 (5 bases). V was pared by 6 bases and J by 6 bases, with 8 bases between. Germline-derived CDR1 and CDR2 are MNHEY and SMNVEV (reference sequence). The CDR3 loop spans 12 amino acids. For the CDR3, the DNA is TGTGCCAGCAGCCGGAGGTCCGGGGAGCTGTTTTTT. Its protein is CASSRRSGELFF.

Only a few counts were recorded for this clonotype. This rearrangement joins TRBV27 to TRBJ1-5; D might be TRBD1 (6 bases). CDR1 and CDR2 (germline): MNHEY, SMNVEV (reference sequence). Trimming removed 5 bases from V and 4 bases from J, with 18 bases in between. This CDR3 comprises 16 residues. The CDR3 is CASSPLTGGGNQPQHF. The CDR3 DNA sequence: TGTGCCAGCAGTCCCCTGACAGGAGGAGGAAATCAGCCCCAGCATTTT.

The rearrangement joins TRBV7-9 to TRBJ1-1; D not resolved. Germline CDR1 is SEHNR and CDR2 is FQNEAQ (reference sequence). The CDR3 loop spans 13 amino acids. Trimming took 2 bases from V and 7 from J, leaving 11 bases between them. The CDR3 bases are TGTGCCAGCAGCTTAATTTCGATAGGTGAAGCTTTCTTT. It codes for CASSLISIGEAFF.

V and J are TRBV11-2 and TRBJ1-4, with 7 bases matching TRBD1. The germline V gene has CDR1 SGHAT and CDR2 FQNNGV. The CDR3 runs to 15 residues. V was clipped by 4 bases and J by 3 bases; unmatched bases: 5. The CDR3 reads CASSWNRGPNEKLFF. In nucleotides, the CDR3 is TGTGCCAGCAGCTGGAACAGGGGTCCTAATGAAAAACTGTTTTTT.

This chain uses TRBV5-1 with TRBJ2-7; D is possibly TRBD2 (5 bases). The CDR3 loop spans 14 amino acids. Germline V CDR1 and CDR2: SGHRS, YFSETQ. Trimming removed 2 bases from V and 6 bases from J, with 15 bases in between. In DNA form, the CDR3 reads TGCGCCAGCAGCTTCCTCTTAGGAGGCGGCGAGCAGTACTTC. Encoded protein: CASSFLLGGGEQYF.

This sequence joins TRBV11-2 and TRBJ1-2; the match to TRBD1 covers 8 bases. V dropped 2 bases and J dropped 4; count of bases not matched to a gene: 12. There are 17 residues in the CDR3. Germline assignment: CDR1 SGHAT and CDR2 FQNNGV. CDR3: CASSLPGRQGTSYGYTF. The CDR3 DNA is TGTGCCAGCAGCTTACCCGGTCGACAGGGGACATCCTATGGCTACACCTTC.

The genes are TRBV7-8 and TRBJ2-3; a possible D gene is TRBD2 (6 bases). CDR3 length: 16 amino acids. Trimming removed 2 bases at V and 3 bases at J, with 15 bases between. Germline values: CDR1 SGHVS, CDR2 FQNEAQ. The CDR3 here is CASSLSAEGLTDTQYF. The CDR3 region has the DNA TGTGCCAGCAGCTTATCAGCGGAGGGCCTAACAGATACGCAGTATTTT.

V is TRBV12-3 or TRBV12-4 and J is TRBJ2-3; 8 nucleotides agree with TRBD2. CDR3 length: 17 residues. J gave up 5 bases and V 5 bases, and 15 bases lay outside the gene matches. CDR3 protein: CASSPRSVGGAKDTQYF. The CDR3 nucleotides read TGTGCCAGCAGTCCTCGGTCAGTCGGGGGGGCCAAAGATACGCAGTATTTT.

This clonotype was picked up a small number of times. The rearrangement links TRBV5-1 to TRBJ1-3, with 8 bases identical to TRBD1. The J segment lost 0 bases and the V segment lost 4 bases, leaving 6 bases of the junction unmatched. Germline CDR1 is SGHRS and CDR2 is YFSETQ. The CDR3 contains 16 residues. CDR3 sequence: CASSETGGSSGNTIYF. The CDR3 nucleotides are TGCGCCAGCAGCGAAACAGGGGGAAGCTCTGGAAACACCATATATTTT. Full variable domain (missing parts from reference TRBV5-1 and TRBJ1-3): KAGVTQTPRYLIKTRGQQVTLSCSPISGHRSVSWYQQTPGQGLQFLFEYFSETQRNKGNFPGRFSGRQFSNSRSEMNVSTLELGDSALYLCASSETGGSSGNTIYFGEGSWLTVV.

The chain is built from TRBV7-2 and TRBJ2-1, with D perhaps given as TRBD1 or TRBD2 (5 bases each). Trimming pared 5 bases from V and 9 bases from J, leaving 14 bases between. Germline V lookup: CDR1 SGHTA, CDR2 FQGNSA. The CDR3 contains 13 residues. The CDR3 reads CASSNPWGFEQFF. DNA of the CDR3: TGTGCCAGCAGCAACCCTTGGGGGTTTGAGCAGTTCTTC. Together with reference TRBV7-2 and TRBJ2-1, the CDR3 gives the full variable domain: GAGVSQSPSNKVTEKGKDVELRCDPISGHTALYWYRQSLGQGLEFLIYFQGNSAPDKSGLPSDRFSAERTGGSVSTLTIQRTQQEDSAVYLCASSNPWGFEQFFGPGTRLTVL.

V and J are TRBV9 and TRBJ1-5; the D is unclear. CDR1 SGDLS and CDR2 YYNGEE come from the germline V gene. V was pared by 0 bases and J by 13 bases, with 20 bases between. This CDR3 has 15 residues. CDR3 sequence (DNA): TGTGCCAGCAGCGTAGACGGCGGGCCCCAAGAGTCTCAGCATTTT. It yields the protein CASSVDGGPQESQHF.

This clonotype has a count of ten or more. The chain combines TRBV9 with TRBJ2-1; 10 bases align to TRBD2. Germline lookup yields CDR1 SGDLS and CDR2 YYNGEE. Trimming at V came to 6 bases and at J to 2 bases, leaving 5 bases not matched to a gene. This CDR3 region has 15 residues. CDR3 residues: CASTHLAGAYNEQFF. DNA for the CDR3: TGTGCCAGCACCCATCTAGCGGGGGCCTACAATGAGCAGTTCTTC.

This clonotype was counted a few times. The CDR3 nucleotides read TGTGCCAGCACCCTAGGGACGGCCGCGGACTATGGCTACACCTTC. Encoded protein: CASTLGTAADYGYTF. The chain combines TRBV3-1 with TRBJ1-2, with D possibly being TRBD1 (5 bases). The germline gives CDR1 LGHDT, CDR2 YNNKEL (reference sequence). The CDR3 extends over 15 amino acids. The V gene lost 7 bases and the J gene lost 3 bases, with 18 bases spanning the gap. Filled out from reference TRBV3-1 and TRBJ1-2, the complete variable domain reads DTAVSQTPKYLVTQMGNDKSIKCEQNLGHDTMYWYKQDSKKFLKIMFSYNNKELIINETVPNRFSPKSPDKAHLNLHINSLELGDSAVYFCASTLGTAADYGYTFGSGTRLTVV.

The chain carries TRBV5-1 and TRBJ2-3; TRBD1 aligns across 8 bases. V was pared by 4 bases and J by 0 bases, with 7 bases of the junction left unmatched. The CDR3 extends over 16 amino acids. Germline V gene sequence: CDR1 SGHRS, CDR2 YFSETQ. The CDR3, as DNA: TGCGCCAGCAGCATCGGGACAGGCGTTAGCACAGATACGCAGTATTTT. Translated, it gives CASSIGTGVSTDTQYF.

This clonotype was picked up many times. The CDR3 region has the DNA TGCGCCAGCAGCCAAGGCCAGTACACAGATACGCAGTATTTT. It specifies CASSQGQYTDTQYF. V is TRBV4-3 and J is TRBJ2-3; D not resolved. This CDR3 is 14 amino acids long. V was trimmed by 1 base and J by 2 bases, leaving 7 bases between them. Germline CDR1 LGHNA, CDR2 YSLEER.

This clonotype has just a few counts. The chain links TRBV30 to TRBJ2-2; no clear D. This CDR3 has 13 amino acids. Germline V gene lookup returns CDR1 GTSNPN and CDR2 SVGIG (reference sequence). The V end was cut by 3 bases, the J end by 5 bases, with 10 bases between. The CDR3 DNA is TGTGCCTGGAGCATCGTAAGAACCGGGGAGCTGTTTTTT. It encodes CAWSIVRTGELFF.

This clonotype has a count of ten or more. The genes are TRBV18 and TRBJ1-5; D gene ambiguous. V was pared by 0 bases and J by 7 bases, with 7 bases between. CDR1 KGHSH and CDR2 LQKENI come from the germline V gene. The CDR3 has 13 amino acids. Here the CDR3 DNA reads TGTGCCAGCTCACCACCGGGAGGGCAGCCCCAGCATTTT. Protein product: CASSPPGGQPQHF.

This clonotype was counted only a few times. The J gene is TRBJ2-7, the V gene TRBV12-3 or TRBV12-4; tentative D call: TRBD2 (6 bases). V dropped 5 bases and J dropped 1 base, with 12 bases sitting between them. The CDR3 runs to 14 residues. This CDR3 reads CASSPGDGSYEQYF. The CDR3 nucleotides are TGTGCCAGCAGTCCGGGGGACGGATCCTACGAGCAGTACTTC.

This clonotype was observed many times. The genes are TRBV28 and TRBJ2-7; D is uncertain. There are 12 residues in the CDR3. Germline V gene sequence: CDR1 MDHEN, CDR2 SYDVKM. The V end was cut by 3 bases, the J end by 0 bases, with 3 bases between. CDR3 sequence: CASSLFSYEQYF. The CDR3 DNA sequence: TGTGCCAGCAGTTTGTTCTCCTACGAGCAGTACTTC.

This clonotype was picked up a small number of times. V gene TRBV5-1 combines with J gene TRBJ2-1; the D gene is possibly TRBD2 (7 bases). In germline, CDR1 is SGHRS, CDR2 YFSETQ. The V and J ends lost 3 bases and 9 bases respectively, with 10 bases between them. The CDR3 contains 12 residues. CDR3 DNA: TGCGCCAGCAGCTGGGAGGGGGGTGAGCAGTTCTTC. Amino acid sequence: CASSWEGGEQFF.

This clonotype was found a few times. The chain employs TRBV12-3 or TRBV12-4 and TRBJ2-7; possible D gene TRBD1, 6 bases. Trimming pared 6 bases from V and 1 base from J, leaving 13 bases between. The CDR3 covers 14 residues. Here the CDR3 reads CASRVTGGSYEQYF. In DNA form, the CDR3 reads TGTGCCAGCAGGGTGACAGGAGGATCCTACGAGCAGTACTTC.